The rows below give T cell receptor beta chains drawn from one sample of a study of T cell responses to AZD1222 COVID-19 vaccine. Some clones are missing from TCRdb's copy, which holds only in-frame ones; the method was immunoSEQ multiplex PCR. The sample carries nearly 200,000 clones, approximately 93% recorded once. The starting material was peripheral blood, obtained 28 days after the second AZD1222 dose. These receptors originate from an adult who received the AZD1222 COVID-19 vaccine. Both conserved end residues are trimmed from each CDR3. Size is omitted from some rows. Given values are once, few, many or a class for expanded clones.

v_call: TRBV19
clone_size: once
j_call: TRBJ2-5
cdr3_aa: ASSSAWGARRETQY

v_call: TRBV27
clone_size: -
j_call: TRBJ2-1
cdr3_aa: ASSLHTYNEQF

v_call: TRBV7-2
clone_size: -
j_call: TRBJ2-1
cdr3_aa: ASSLEASSYNEQF

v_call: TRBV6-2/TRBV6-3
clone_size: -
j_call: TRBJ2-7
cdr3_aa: ASSLRGSRDEQY

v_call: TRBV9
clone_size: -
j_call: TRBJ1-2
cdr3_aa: ASSAPGTGYT

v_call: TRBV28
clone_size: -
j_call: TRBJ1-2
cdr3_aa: ATSPRIGRQGISYGYT

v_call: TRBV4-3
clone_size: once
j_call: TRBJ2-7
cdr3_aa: ASSQDSQPRYEQY

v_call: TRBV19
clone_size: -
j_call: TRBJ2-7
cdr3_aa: ASRSRESTDYEQY

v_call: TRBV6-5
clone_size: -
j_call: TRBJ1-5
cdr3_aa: ASSYRDSRSNQPQH

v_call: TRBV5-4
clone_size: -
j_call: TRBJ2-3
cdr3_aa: ASSPGVTSDTQY

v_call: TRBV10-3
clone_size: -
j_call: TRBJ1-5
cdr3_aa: AMQDPNQPQH

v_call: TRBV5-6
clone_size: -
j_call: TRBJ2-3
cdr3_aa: ASSWGGLAGEEDTQY

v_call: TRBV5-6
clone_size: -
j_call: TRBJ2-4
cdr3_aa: ASSFGQGVKNIQY

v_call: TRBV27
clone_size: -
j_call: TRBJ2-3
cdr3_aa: ASSLGVGTDTQY

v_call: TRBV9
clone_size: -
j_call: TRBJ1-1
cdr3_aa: ASSVAIGSGTEAF

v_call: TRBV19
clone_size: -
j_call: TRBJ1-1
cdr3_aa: ASSMTGNTEAF

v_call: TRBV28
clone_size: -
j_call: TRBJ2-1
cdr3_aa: ASSPGGTNYNEQF

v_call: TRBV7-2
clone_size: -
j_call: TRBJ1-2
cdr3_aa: ASTTQTDGYT

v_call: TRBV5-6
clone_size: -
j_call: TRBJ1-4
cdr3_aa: ASSAARVEKLF

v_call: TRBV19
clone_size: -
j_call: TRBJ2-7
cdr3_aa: ASSASRGYEQY

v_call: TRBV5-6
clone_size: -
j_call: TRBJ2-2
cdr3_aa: ASSEGLAGFGELF

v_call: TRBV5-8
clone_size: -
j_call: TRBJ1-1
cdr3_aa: ASSADPNTEAF

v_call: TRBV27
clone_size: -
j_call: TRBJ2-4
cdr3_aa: ASSASLSAGKNIQY

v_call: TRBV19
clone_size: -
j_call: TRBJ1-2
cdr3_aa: ASSPNGRTVGT

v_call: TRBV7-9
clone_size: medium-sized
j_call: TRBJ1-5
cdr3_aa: ASSGSGTLFGAGQPQH

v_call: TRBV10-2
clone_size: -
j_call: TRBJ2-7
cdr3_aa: ASSASAMGEQY

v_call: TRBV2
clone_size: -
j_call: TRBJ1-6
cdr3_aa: ASSVNSPLH

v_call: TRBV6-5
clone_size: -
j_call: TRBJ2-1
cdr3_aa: ASSYEWGEQF